One T cell receptor (beta chain) is described in this entry. Antigen: not known. The germline gives CDR1 SGHRS, CDR2 YFSETQ. The CDR3 length is 15 residues. The junction had 3 bases not matched to a gene; V was cut back by 4 bases and J by 0 bases. The entry originates in a study of cytomegalovirus exposure and HLA in healthy donors. Findings and limits, study-wide: Fewer N-insertions (relative to the 666-donor mean) were reportedly seen in an Asian-associated ancestry cluster in a later analysis.

Primers: 60 Vbeta forward and 13 Jbeta reverse. Clones were sequenced by immunoSEQ multiplex PCR, and TCRdb holds only the in-frame ones, with some missing. The sample records approximately 70,000 clones, approximately 70% being singletons. The material sequenced was PBMCs. This sequence originates from a woman aged 45-59 years in good health and CMV-seropositive. The chain joins TRBV5-1 to TRBJ2-3; TRBD1 agrees at 9 bases. CDR3 loop: CASSGGQGSTDTQYF. The CDR3 DNA reads as TGCGCCAGCAGCGGGGGACAGGGTAGCACAGATACGCAGTATTTT.